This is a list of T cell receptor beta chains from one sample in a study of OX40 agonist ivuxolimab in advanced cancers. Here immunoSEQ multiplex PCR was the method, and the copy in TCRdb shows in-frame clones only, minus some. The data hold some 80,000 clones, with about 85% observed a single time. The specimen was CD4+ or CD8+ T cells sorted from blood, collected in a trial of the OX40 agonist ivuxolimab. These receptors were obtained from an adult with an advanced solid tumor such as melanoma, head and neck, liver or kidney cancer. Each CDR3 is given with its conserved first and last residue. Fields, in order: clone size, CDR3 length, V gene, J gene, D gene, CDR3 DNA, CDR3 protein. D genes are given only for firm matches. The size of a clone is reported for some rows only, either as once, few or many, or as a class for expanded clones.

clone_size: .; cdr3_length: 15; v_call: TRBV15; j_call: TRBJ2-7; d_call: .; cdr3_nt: TGTGCCACCAGCAGAGATATCGGGGGTCAGGACGAGCAGTACTTC; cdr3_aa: CATSRDIGGQDEQYF
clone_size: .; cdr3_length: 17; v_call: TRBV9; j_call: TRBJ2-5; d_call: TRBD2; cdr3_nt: TGTGCCAGCAGCGCCCCACCCGGCGGGGGGGTCCAAGAGACCCAGTACTTC; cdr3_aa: CASSAPPGGGVQETQYF
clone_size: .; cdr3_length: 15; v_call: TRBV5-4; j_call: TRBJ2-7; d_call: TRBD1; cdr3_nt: TGTGCCAGCAGCAAAGGACAGGGGACAAACAGCGAGCAGTACTTC; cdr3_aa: CASSKGQGTNSEQYF
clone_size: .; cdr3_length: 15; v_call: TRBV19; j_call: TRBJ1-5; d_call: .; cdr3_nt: TGTGCCAGTATGGGATTTGGAGGGGGTCCCCAGCCCCAGCATTTT; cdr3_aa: CASMGFGGGPQPQHF
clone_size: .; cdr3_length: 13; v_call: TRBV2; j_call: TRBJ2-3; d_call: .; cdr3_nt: TGTGCCAGCACCCGGTTCGGGCAGGATACGCAGTATTTT; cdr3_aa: CASTRFGQDTQYF
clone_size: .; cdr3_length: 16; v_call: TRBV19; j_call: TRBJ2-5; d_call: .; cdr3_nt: TGTGCCAGTAGTAAGGCCCACCCTCAACCACAAGAGACCCAGTACTTC; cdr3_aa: CASSKAHPQPQETQYF
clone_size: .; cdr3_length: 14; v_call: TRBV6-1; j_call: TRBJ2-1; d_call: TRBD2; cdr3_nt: TGTGCCAGCAGTGAAGCTGGGCGGGGGGATGAGCAGTTCTTC; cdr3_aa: CASSEAGRGDEQFF
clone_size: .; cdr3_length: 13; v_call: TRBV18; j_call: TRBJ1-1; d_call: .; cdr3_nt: TGTGCCAGCTCACCAGGGCAGAACACTGAAGCTTTCTTT; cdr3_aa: CASSPGQNTEAFF
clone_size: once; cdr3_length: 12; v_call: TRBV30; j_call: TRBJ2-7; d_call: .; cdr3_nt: TGTGCCTGGAGTAGTACGGGGTACGAGCAGTACTTC; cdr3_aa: CAWSSTGYEQYF
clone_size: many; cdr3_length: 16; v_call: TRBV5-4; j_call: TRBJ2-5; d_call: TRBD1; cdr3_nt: TGTGCCAGCAGCCCGGGGTTGGCGGACAGGGCAGAGACCCAGTACTTC; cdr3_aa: CASSPGLADRAETQYF
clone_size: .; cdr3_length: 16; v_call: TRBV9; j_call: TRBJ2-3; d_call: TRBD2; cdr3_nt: TGTGCCAGCAGCGTAGGAATAGCGGGGGGGGCAGATACGCAGTATTTT; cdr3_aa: CASSVGIAGGADTQYF
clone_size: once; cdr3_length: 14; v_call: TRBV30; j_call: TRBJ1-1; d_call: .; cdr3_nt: TGTGCCTGGAGACAAGGGGGGGGGCTCACTGAAGCTTTCTTT; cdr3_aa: CAWRQGGGLTEAFF
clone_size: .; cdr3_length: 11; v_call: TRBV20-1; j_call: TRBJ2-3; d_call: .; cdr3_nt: TGCAGTGCACACAGCACAGATACGCAGTATTTT; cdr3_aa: CSAHSTDTQYF
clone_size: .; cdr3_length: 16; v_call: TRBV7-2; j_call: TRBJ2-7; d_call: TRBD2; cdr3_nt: TGTGCCAGCAGCTTTTCTAGCGGGGGGATATACTACGAGCAGTACTTC; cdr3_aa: CASSFSSGGIYYEQYF
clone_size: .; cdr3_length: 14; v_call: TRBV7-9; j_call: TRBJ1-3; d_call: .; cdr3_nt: TGTGCCAGCAGCAAGACAGATTTTGGAAACACCATATATTTT; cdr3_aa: CASSKTDFGNTIYF
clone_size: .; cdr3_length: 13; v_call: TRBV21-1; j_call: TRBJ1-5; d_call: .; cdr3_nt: TGTGCCAGCCCCGGGGAACACAATCAGCCCCAGCATTTT; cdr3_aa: CASPGEHNQPQHF
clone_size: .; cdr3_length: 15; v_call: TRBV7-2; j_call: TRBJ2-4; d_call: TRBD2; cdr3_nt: TGTGCCAGCAGCCTCTGGACTAGCGGGCAAAACATTCAGTACTTC; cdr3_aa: CASSLWTSGQNIQYF
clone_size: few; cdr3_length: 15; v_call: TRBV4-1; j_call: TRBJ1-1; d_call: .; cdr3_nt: TGCGCCAGCAGCCAAGATTCCCAATCCAACACTGAAGCTTTCTTT; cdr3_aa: CASSQDSQSNTEAFF